A single sample gave rise to the 3 T cell receptor beta chains below, sequenced in a study of early T cells in non-severe SARS-CoV-2 infection. TCRdb used MiXCR to reprocess the 5' RACE reads, holding one entry per CDR3 protein. The repertoire has tens of thousands of distinct CDR3 sequences, 8% to 9% of them found once; the top ten carry around 17%. The sequenced sample was whole blood. Every receptor here comes from an adult who was a healthcare worker with PCR-confirmed SARS-CoV-2 infection or an uninfected control (not recorded which).

Many counts were recorded for this clonotype. This rearrangement joins TRBV6-2 or TRBV6-3 to TRBJ1-1, with D perhaps TRBD1 (6 bases). Germline CDR1 reads MNHEY; CDR2 reads SVGEGT. The V end was cut by 6 bases, the J end by 4 bases, with 12 bases between. The CDR3 has 13 residues. The CDR3 DNA reads TGTGCCAGCAGCCGATACAGGGCCACTGAAGCTTTCTTT. The encoded protein is CASSRYRATEAFF.

This clonotype was observed at least ten times. J is TRBJ1-6 and V is TRBV6-5, with D perhaps TRBD1 (6 bases). The germline gives CDR1 MNHEY, CDR2 SVGAGI. Trimming cost V 6 bases and J 8 bases, with 14 bases left between them. The CDR3 has 14 amino acids. The CDR3 here is CASRTGRGHSPLHF. CDR3 bases: TGTGCCAGCAGAACCGGCAGGGGACATTCACCCCTCCACTTT.

The J gene is TRBJ2-7, the V gene TRBV7-2, with 8 bases identical to TRBD2. CDR1 is SGHTA, CDR2 FQGNSA, per germline. There are 16 residues in the CDR3. V lost 1 base, J lost 0 bases, and 5 bases stayed unmatched. As DNA, the CDR3 is TGTGCCAGCAGCTTAGGTCCAGCGGGGGCCTCCTACGAGCAGTACTTC. Its protein is CASSLGPAGASYEQYF.